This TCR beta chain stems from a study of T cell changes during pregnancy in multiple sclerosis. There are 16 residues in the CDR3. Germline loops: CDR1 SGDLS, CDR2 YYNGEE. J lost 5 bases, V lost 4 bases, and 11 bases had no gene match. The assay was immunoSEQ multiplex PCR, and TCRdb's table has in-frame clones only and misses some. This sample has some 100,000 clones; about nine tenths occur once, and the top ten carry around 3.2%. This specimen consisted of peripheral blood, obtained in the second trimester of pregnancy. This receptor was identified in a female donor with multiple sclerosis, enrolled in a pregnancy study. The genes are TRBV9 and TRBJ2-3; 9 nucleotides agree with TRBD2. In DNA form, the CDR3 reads TGTGCCAGCAGCCTAGGAAGGCTAGCGGGAATAGATACGCAGTATTTT. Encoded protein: CASSLGRLAGIDTQYF. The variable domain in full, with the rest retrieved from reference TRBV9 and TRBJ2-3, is DSGVTQTPKHLITATGQRVTLRCSPRSGDLSVYWYQQSLDQGLQFLIQYYNGEERAKGNILERFSAQQFPDLHSELNLSSLELGDSALYFCASSLGRLAGIDTQYFGPGTRLTVL.